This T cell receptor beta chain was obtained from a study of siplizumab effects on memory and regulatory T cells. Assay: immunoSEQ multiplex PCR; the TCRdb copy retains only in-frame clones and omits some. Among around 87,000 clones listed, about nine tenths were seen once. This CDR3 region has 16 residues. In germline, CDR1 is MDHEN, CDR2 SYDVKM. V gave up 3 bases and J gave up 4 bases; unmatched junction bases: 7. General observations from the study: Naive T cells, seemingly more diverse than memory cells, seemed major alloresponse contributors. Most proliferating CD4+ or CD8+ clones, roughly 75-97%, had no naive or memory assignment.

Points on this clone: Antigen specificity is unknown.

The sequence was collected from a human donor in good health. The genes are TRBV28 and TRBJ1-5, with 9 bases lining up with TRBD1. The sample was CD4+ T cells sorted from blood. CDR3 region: CASSLADRGRNQPQHF. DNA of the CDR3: TGTGCCAGCAGTTTGGCGGACAGGGGACGAAATCAGCCCCAGCATTTT.